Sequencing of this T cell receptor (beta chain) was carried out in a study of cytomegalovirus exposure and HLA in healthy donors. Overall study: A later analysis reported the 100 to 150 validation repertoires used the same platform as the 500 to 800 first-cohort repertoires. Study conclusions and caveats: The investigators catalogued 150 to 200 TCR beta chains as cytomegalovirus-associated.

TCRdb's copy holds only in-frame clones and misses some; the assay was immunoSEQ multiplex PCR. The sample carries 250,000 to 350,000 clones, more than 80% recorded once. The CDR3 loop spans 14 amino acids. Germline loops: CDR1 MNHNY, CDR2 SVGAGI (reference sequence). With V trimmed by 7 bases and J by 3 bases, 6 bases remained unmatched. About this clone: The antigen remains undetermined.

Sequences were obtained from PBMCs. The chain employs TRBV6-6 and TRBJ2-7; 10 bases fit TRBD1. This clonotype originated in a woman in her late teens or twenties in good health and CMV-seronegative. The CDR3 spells CASTNRDRGYEQYF. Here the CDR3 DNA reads TGTGCCAGCACCAACCGGGACAGGGGCTACGAGCAGTACTTC.